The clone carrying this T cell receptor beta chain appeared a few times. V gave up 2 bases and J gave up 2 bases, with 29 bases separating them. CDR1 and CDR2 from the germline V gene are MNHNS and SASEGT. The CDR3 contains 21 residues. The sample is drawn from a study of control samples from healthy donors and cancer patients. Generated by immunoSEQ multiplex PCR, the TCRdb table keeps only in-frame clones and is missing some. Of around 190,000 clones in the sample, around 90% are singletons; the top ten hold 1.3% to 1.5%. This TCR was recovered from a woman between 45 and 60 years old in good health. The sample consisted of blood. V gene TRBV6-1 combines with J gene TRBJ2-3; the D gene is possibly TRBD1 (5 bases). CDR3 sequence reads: CASSEFSNRYRASINTDTQYF. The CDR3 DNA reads TGTGCCAGCAGTGAATTCTCGAACAGGTACCGGGCTAGTATTAACACAGATACGCAGTATTTT.